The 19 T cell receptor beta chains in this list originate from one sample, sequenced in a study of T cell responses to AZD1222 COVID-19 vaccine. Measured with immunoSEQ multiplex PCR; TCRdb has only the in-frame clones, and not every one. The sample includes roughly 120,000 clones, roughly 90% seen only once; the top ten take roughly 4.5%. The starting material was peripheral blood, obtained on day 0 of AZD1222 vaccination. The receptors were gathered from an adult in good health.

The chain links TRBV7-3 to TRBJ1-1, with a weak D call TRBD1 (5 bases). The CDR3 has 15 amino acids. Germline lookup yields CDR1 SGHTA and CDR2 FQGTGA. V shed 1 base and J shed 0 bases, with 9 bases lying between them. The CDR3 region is CASSLNGGVNTEAFF. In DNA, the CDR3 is TGTGCCAGCAGCTTAAATGGAGGGGTGAACACTGAAGCTTTCTTT.

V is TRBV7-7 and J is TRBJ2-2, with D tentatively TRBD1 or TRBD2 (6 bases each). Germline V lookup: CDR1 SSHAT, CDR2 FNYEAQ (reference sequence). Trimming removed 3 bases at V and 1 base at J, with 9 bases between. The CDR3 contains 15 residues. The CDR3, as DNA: TGTGCCAGCAGCTTCAAGGGGGGGAACACCGGGGAGCTGTTTTTT. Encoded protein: CASSFKGGNTGELFF.

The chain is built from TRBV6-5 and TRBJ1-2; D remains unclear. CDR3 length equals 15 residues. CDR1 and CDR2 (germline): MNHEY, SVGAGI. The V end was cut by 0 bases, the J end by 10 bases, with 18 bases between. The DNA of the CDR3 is TGTGCCAGCAGTTACTCACTACCGATCCCGGGCCACTACACCTTC. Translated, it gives CASSYSLPIPGHYTF.

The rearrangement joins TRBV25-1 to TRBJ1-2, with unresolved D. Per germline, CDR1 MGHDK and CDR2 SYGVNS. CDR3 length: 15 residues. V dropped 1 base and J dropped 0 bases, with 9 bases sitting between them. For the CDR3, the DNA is TGTGCCAGCAGTGAATGGGTGGGTTCTAACTATGGCTACACCTTC. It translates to CASSEWVGSNYGYTF.

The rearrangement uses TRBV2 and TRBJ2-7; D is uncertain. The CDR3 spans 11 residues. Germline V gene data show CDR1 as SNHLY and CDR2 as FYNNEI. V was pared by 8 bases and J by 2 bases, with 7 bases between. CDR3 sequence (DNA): TGTGCCAGCCATTCAACCTACGAGCAGTACTTC. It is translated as CASHSTYEQYF.

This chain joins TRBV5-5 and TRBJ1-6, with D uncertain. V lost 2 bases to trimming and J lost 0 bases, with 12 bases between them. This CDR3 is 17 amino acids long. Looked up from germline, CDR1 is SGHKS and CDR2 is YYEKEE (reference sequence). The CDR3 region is CASSFGPRSSYNSPLHF. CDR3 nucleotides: TGTGCCAGCAGCTTCGGACCGCGCAGCTCCTATAATTCACCCCTCCACTTT.

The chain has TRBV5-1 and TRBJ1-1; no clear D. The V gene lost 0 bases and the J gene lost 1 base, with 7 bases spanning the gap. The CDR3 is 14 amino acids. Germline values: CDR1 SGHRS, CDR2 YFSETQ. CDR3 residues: CASSLAPPNTEAFF. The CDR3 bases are TGCGCCAGCAGCTTGGCTCCTCCGAACACTGAAGCTTTCTTT.

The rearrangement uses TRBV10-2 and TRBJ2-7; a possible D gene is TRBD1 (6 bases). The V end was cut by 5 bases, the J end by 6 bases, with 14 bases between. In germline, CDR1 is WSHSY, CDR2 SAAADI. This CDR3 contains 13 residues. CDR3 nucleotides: TGCGCCAGCAGTTTACAGGGTGGTGGCGAGCAGTACTTC. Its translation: CASSLQGGGEQYF.

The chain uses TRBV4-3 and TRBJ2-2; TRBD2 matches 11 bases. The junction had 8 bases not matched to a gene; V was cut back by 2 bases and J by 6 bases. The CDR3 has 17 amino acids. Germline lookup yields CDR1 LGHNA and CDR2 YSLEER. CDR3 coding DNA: TGCGCCAGCAGCCAATATAGCGGGGGGGCCGATGCCGGGGAGCTGTTTTTT. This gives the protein CASSQYSGGADAGELFF.

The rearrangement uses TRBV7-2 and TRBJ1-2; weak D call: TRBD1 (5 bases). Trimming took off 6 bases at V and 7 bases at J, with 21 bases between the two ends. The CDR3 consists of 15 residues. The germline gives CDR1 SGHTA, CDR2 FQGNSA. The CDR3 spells CASRSKGLGFSGYTF. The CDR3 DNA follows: TGTGCCAGCAGGTCAAAGGGACTAGGGTTTAGTGGCTACACCTTC.

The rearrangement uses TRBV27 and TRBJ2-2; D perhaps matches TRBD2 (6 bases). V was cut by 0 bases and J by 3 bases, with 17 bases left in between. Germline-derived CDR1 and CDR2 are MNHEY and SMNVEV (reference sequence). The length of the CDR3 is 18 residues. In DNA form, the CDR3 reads TGTGCCAGCAGTTTATCCGCCGGGGGTCGGGTGTACACCGGGGAGCTGTTTTTT. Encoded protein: CASSLSAGGRVYTGELFF.

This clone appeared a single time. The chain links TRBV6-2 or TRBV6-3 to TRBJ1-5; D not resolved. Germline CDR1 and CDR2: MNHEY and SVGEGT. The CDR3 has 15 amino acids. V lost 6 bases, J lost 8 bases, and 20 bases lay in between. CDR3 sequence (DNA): TGTGCCAGCAGCCTGCTCGGCACCTTCCGAAAGCCCCAGCATTTT. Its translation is CASSLLGTFRKPQHF.

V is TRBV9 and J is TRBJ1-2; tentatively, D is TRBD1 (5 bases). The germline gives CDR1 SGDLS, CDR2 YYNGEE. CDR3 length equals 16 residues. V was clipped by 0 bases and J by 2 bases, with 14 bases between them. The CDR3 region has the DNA TGTGCCAGCAGCGTAGGGGGCCAGGCGAGAAACTATGGCTACACCTTC. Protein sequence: CASSVGGQARNYGYTF.

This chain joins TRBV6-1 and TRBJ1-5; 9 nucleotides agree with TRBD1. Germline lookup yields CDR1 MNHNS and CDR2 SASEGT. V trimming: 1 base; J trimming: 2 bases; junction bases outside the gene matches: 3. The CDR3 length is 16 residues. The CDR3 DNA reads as TGTGCCAGCAGTGAAGTCCGGACAGGGGGCAATCAGCCCCAGCATTTT. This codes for CASSEVRTGGNQPQHF.

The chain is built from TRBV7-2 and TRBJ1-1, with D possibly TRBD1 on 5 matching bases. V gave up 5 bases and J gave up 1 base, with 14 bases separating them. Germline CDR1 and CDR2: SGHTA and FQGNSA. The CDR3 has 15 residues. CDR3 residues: CASSLLVGTNTEAFF. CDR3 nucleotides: TGTGCCAGCAGCCTCCTCGTGGGGACGAACACTGAAGCTTTCTTT.

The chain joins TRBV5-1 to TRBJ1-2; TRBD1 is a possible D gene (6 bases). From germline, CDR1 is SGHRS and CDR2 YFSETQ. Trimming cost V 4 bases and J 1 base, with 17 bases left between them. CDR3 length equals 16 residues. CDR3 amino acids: CASSPNRDIFNYGYTF. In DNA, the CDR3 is TGCGCCAGCAGCCCGAACCGGGACATCTTTAACTATGGCTACACCTTC. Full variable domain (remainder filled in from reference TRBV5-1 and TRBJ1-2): KAGVTQTPRYLIKTRGQQVTLSCSPISGHRSVSWYQQTPGQGLQFLFEYFSETQRNKGNFPGRFSGRQFSNSRSEMNVSTLELGDSALYLCASSPNRDIFNYGYTFGSGTRLTVV.

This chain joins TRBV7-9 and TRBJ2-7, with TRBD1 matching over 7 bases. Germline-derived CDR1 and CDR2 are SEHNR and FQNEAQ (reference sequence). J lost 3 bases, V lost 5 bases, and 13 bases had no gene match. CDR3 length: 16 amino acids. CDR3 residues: CASSGRGQRSYYEQYF. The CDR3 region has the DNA TGTGCCAGCAGCGGTAGGGGACAGCGATCCTACTACGAGCAGTACTTC.

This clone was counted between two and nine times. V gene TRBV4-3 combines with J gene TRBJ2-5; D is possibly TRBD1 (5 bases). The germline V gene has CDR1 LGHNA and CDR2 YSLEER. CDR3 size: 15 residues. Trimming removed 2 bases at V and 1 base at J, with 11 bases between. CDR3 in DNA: TGCGCCAGCAGCCAATCCTCAGGGTTCCAAGAGACCCAGTACTTC. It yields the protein CASSQSSGFQETQYF.

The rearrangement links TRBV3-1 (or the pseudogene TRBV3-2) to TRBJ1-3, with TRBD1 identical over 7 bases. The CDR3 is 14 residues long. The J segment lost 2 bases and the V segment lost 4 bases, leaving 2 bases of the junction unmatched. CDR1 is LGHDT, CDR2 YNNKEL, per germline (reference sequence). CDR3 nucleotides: TGTGCCAGCAGCCCGACAGGGACTGGAAACACCATATATTTT. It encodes CASSPTGTGNTIYF.